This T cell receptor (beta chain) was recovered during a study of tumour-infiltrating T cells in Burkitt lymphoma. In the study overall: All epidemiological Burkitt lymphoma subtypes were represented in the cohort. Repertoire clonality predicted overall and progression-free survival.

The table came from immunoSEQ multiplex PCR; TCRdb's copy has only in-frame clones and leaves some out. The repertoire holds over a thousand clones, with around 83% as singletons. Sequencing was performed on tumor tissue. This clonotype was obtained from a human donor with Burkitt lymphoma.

CDR3 sequence (DNA): TGTGCCAGCAGCCTCTCGACTAGCGGGAGTACAGATACGCAGTATTTT. Protein: CASSLSTSGSTDTQYF. V and J are TRBV7-9 and TRBJ2-3; 12 bases align to TRBD2. Germline lookup yields CDR1 SEHNR and CDR2 FQNEAQ (reference sequence). The CDR3 extends over 16 amino acids. After removal of 5 bases from V and 3 bases from J, the junction contained 6 bases not matched to a gene.